This TCR beta chain came from a study of T cell repertoires in cytomegalovirus infection (dated by TCRdb to between 2018 and 2021). Study-wide context: Donor HLA type was relevant to the analysis, as public TCR beta signatures indicated carriage of CMV infection together with the matching HLA type.

Sequences SGHTA (CDR1) and FQGTGA (CDR2) are obtained from the germline V gene. The V and J ends are trimmed by 0 bases and 5 bases, leaving 6 bases between them. Inclusive of the bounding cysteine and phenylalanine, the CDR3 is 13 residues long. Of the read, only the CDR3 DNA is kept; its 39 bases are in frame from base 1. The sequencing machine was an Illumina HiSeq 1500. TCRdb trimmed the raw reads at Q25, called clones with MiXCR and kept productive beta chains. Identical CDR3 protein sequences are pooled into one entry, listed with their most common genes and DNA. The sample table shows just over 150,000 distinct CDR3 sequences, and around 22% are seen once. Over 9.5% of the sample goes to the ten largest clones. Summary of the overall study and its limitations: Cumulative frequency of public TCR beta family members discriminated carriers of CMV infection plus the relevant HLA type in this cohort and an independent roughly 320-donor cohort. The ex vivo response was dominated by HLA-C-restricted CMV-specific TCR beta clonotypes, which also provided the single most frequent clonotype in two of eight donors.

This clonotype appeared a few times. The clone's antigen remains unknown. Per-base quality was not reported, and no clone a single base away is much larger than it. This clonotype was obtained from a human donor in good health (CMV status not recorded). Some clones in this sample may be carry-over from other donors' samples. In this chain, TRBV7-3 is recombined with TRBJ2-3; no D segment can be confidently identified. Sequenced input: PBMCs. The nucleotide sequence is given as TGTGCCAGCAGCTTAACCATACGAGATACGCAGTATTTT. This codes for CASSLTIRDTQYF.